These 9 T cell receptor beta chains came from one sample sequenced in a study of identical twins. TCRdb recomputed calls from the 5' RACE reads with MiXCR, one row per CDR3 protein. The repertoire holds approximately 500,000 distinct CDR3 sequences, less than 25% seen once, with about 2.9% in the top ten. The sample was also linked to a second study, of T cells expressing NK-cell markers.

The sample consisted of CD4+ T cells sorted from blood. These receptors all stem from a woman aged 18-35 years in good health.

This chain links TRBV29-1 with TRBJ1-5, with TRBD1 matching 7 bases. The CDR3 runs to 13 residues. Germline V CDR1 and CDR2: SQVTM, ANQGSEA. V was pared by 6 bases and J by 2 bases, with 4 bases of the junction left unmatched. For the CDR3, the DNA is TGCAGCGTAGGACAGGCGGGCAATCAGCCCCAGCATTTT. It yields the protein CSVGQAGNQPQHF.

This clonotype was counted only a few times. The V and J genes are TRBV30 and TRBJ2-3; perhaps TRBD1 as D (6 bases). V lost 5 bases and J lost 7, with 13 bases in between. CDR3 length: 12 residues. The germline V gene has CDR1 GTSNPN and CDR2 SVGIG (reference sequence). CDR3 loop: CAWGPDSNTQYF. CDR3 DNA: TGTGCCTGGGGCCCGGACAGCAATACGCAGTATTTT.

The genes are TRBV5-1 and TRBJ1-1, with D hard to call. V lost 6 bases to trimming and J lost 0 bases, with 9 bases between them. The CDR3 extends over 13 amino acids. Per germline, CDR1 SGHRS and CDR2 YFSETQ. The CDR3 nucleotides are TGCGCCAGCAACTCAGCAATGAACACTGAAGCTTTCTTT. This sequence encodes CASNSAMNTEAFF.

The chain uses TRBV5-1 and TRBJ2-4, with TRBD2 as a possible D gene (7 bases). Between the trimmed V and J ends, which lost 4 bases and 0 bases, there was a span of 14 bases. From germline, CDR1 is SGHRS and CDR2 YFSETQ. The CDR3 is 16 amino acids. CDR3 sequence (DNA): TGCGCCAGCAGCCCGGGGGGCCTGAAAGCCAAAAACATTCAGTACTTC. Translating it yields CASSPGGLKAKNIQYF.

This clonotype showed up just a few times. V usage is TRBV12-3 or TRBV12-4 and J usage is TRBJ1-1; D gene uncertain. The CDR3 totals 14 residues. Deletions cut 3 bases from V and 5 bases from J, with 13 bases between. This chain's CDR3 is CASSFWNQATEAFF. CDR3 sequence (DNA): TGTGCCAGCAGTTTCTGGAACCAGGCGACTGAAGCTTTCTTT.

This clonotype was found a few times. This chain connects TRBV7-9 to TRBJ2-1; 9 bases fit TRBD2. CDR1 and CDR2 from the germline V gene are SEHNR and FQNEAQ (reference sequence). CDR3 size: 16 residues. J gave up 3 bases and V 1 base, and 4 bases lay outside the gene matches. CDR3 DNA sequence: TGTGCCAGCAGCTTAGGGCTAGCGGGGTTCTACAATGAGCAGTTCTTC. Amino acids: CASSLGLAGFYNEQFF.

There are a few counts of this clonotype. The CDR3 DNA reads as TGTGCCATCAGTGACGCAGGACAGGGTCGCAACGAGCAGTACTTC. The encoded protein is CAISDAGQGRNEQYF. The chain joins TRBV10-3 to TRBJ2-7; 8 bases fit TRBD1. From germline, CDR1 is ENHRY and CDR2 SYGVKD. CDR3 size: 15 residues. J gave up 5 bases and V 3 bases, and 9 bases lay outside the gene matches.

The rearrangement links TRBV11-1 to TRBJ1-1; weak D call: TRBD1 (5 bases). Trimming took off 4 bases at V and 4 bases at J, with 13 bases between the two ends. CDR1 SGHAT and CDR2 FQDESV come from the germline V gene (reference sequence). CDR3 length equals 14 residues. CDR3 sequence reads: CASSSGFGSTEAFF. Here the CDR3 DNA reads TGTGCCAGCAGCTCAGGGTTTGGTAGCACTGAAGCTTTCTTT.

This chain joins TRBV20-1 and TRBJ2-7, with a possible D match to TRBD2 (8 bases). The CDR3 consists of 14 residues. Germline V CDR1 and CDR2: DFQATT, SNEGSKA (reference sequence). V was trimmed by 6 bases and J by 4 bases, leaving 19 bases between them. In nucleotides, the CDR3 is TGCAGTGCCCGGGGGGGAGGGGGCACGTACGAGCAGTACTTC. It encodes CSARGGGGTYEQYF.